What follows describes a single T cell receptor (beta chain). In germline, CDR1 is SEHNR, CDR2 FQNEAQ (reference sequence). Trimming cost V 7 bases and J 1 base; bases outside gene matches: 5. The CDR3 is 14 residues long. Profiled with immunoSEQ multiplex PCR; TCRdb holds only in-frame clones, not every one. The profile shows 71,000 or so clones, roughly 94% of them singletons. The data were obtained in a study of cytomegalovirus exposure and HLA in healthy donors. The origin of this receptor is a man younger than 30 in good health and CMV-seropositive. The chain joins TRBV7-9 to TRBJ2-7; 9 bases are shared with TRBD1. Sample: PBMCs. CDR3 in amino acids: CASNPGQGSYEQYF. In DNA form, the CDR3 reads TGTGCCAGCAACCCGGGACAGGGTTCCTACGAGCAGTACTTC.